These 22 T cell receptor beta chains originate from one sample sequenced in a study of somatic mutations in cytotoxic T cells in rheumatoid arthritis. Generated by immunoSEQ multiplex PCR, the TCRdb table keeps only in-frame clones and is missing some. Among fewer than 5,000 clones listed, approximately 72% were seen once. The sample was CD8+ T cells sorted from blood. The receptors here all came from an adult with rheumatoid arthritis.

This chain links TRBV7-2 with TRBJ1-3; D not certain. Trimming removed 4 bases from V and 2 bases from J, with 9 bases in between. Looked up from germline, CDR1 is SGHTA and CDR2 is FQGNSA. This CDR3 comprises 14 residues. The CDR3 sequence: CASSSRGTGNTIYF. For the CDR3, the DNA is TGTGCCAGCAGCTCCCGGGGAACTGGAAACACCATATATTTT.

The rearrangement uses TRBV19 and TRBJ2-7; perhaps TRBD2 as D (5 bases). The CDR3 is 15 residues long. Germline CDR1 LNHDA, CDR2 SQIVND (reference sequence). V was pared by 4 bases and J by 6 bases, with 19 bases between. CDR3 sequence reads: CASSKFGDRGSEQYF. The CDR3 DNA is TGTGCCAGTAGTAAGTTCGGGGATCGTGGCTCCGAGCAGTACTTC. Based on the CDR3 plus reference TRBV19 and TRBJ2-7, the full variable domain is DGGITQSPKYLFRKEGQNVTLSCEQNLNHDAMYWYRQDPGQGLRLIYYSQIVNDFQKGDIAEGYSVSREKKESFPLTVTSAQKNPTAFYLCASSKFGDRGSEQYFGPGTRLTVT.

The gene calls are TRBV9 and TRBJ2-3, with D perhaps TRBD2 (6 bases). CDR3 length: 13 amino acids. The germline V and J ends were trimmed by 3 bases and 4 bases, with 9 bases remaining between them. The germline V gene has CDR1 SGDLS and CDR2 YYNGEE. CDR3 DNA: TGTGCCAGCAGCGCGACTAGTTCAGATACGCAGTATTTT. As protein: CASSATSSDTQYF.

This clone was observed a handful of times. V is TRBV6-5 and J is TRBJ2-6; no definite D call. The CDR3 spans 16 residues. Trimming stripped 0 bases from V and 4 bases from J, with 10 bases between. Germline CDR1 is MNHEY and CDR2 is SVGAGI. In DNA form, the CDR3 reads TGTGCCAGCAGTTACTCGATGGGGTCCGGGGCCAACGTCCTGACTTTC. It specifies CASSYSMGSGANVLTF.

This clone was observed a single time. The chain is built from TRBV4-3 and TRBJ2-1, with D possibly being TRBD2 (6 bases). The V end lost 1 base, the J end lost 9 bases, and 13 bases lay between the germline ends. CDR3 length: 14 residues. Germline V gene lookup returns CDR1 LGHNA and CDR2 YSLEER. CDR3 loop: CASSQAKGLGEQFF. The CDR3 DNA reads as TGCGCCAGCAGCCAAGCCAAGGGACTTGGTGAGCAGTTCTTC.

The V gene is TRBV27, the J gene TRBJ2-2; D unresolved. Germline V gene sequence: CDR1 MNHEY, CDR2 SMNVEV (reference sequence). The V gene lost 5 bases and the J gene lost 6 bases, with 19 bases spanning the gap. The CDR3 loop spans 16 amino acids. CDR3 sequence (DNA): TGTGCCAGCAGTCCCCGGTCTAGAAATTGGGCCGGGGAGCTGTTTTTT. The encoded protein is CASSPRSRNWAGELFF.

The CDR3 nucleotides are TGTGCCAGCAGCACCCCGGGGACCCAGTACTTC. Translation: CASSTPGTQYF. The rearrangement joins TRBV9 to TRBJ2-5; D is uncertain. CDR3 length equals 11 residues. Looked up from germline, CDR1 is SGDLS and CDR2 is YYNGEE. Between the trimmed V and J ends, which lost 4 bases and 7 bases, there was a span of 8 bases.

The chain employs TRBV7-9 and TRBJ2-1, with D tentatively TRBD2 (6 bases). Germline CDR1 and CDR2: SEHNR and FQNEAQ (reference sequence). There are 16 residues in the CDR3. Deletions cut 6 bases from V and 6 bases from J, with 21 bases between. The CDR3 DNA sequence: TGTGCCAGCAGGTTACCCGCCGGCGGGGTCAGCAATGAGCAGTTCTTC. Translating it yields CASRLPAGGVSNEQFF.

This clone was observed a few times. The chain has TRBV9 and TRBJ2-7; D perhaps matches TRBD2 (6 bases). There are 17 residues in the CDR3. CDR1 and CDR2 (germline): SGDLS, YYNGEE. Trimming left V 0 bases short and J 0 bases short, with 16 bases between. The CDR3 loop reads CASSVGPSAGSSYEQYF. CDR3 DNA sequence: TGTGCCAGCAGCGTAGGCCCCTCTGCGGGGAGCTCCTACGAGCAGTACTTC. The whole variable domain, remainder taken from reference TRBV9 and TRBJ2-7, is DSGVTQTPKHLITATGQRVTLRCSPRSGDLSVYWYQQSLDQGLQFLIQYYNGEERAKGNILERFSAQQFPDLHSELNLSSLELGDSALYFCASSVGPSAGSSYEQYFGPGTRLTVT.

CDR3 bases: TGTGCCAGCAGCCCTTTGAAATATGGCCCCATCTCCGGCGAGCAGTACTTC. Protein: CASSPLKYGPISGEQYF. V is TRBV11-3 and J is TRBJ2-7; no firm D call. Trimming left V 5 bases short and J 6 bases short, with 26 bases between. Germline V CDR1 and CDR2: SGHNT, YENEEA. The CDR3 contains 17 residues. Using reference TRBV11-3 and TRBJ2-7 for the parts outside the CDR3, the full variable domain is EAGVVQSPRYKIIEKKQPVAFWCNPISGHNTLYWYLQNLGQGPELLIRYENEEAVDDSQLPKDRFSAERLKGVDSTLKIQPAELGDSAVYLCASSPLKYGPISGEQYFGPGTRLTVT.

CDR3 sequence: CASSVGPSGDEQFF. Written as DNA, the CDR3 is TGTGCCAGCAGCGTAGGTCCCTCGGGGGATGAGCAGTTCTTC. The rearrangement uses TRBV9 and TRBJ2-1, with a weak D call TRBD2 (6 bases). Trimming cost V 0 bases and J 8 bases, with 12 bases left between them. CDR3 length equals 14 residues. Germline assignment: CDR1 SGDLS and CDR2 YYNGEE.

This rearrangement joins TRBV7-9 to TRBJ2-3, with D perhaps being TRBD1 or TRBD2 (5 bases each). CDR1 SEHNR and CDR2 FQNEAQ come from the germline V gene (reference sequence). The length of the CDR3 is 18 residues. V dropped 4 bases and J dropped 4 bases, with 24 bases sitting between them. The CDR3: CASSSRDRDPQEADTQYF. CDR3 nucleotides: TGTGCCAGCAGCTCGAGGGACCGGGACCCCCAAGAGGCAGATACGCAGTATTTT.

The chain employs TRBV9 and TRBJ1-6; D unclear. The CDR3 has 15 residues. Trimming stripped 0 bases from V and 1 base from J, with 5 bases between. Germline V gene sequence: CDR1 SGDLS, CDR2 YYNGEE. The CDR3 protein is CASSVGGSYNSPLHF. DNA for the CDR3: TGTGCCAGCAGCGTAGGTGGGTCCTATAATTCACCCCTCCACTTT.

The chain has TRBV4-3 and TRBJ2-1, with 12 bases aligning to TRBD2. Per germline, CDR1 LGHNA and CDR2 YSLEER. This CDR3 spans 16 amino acids. Trimming took 1 base from V and 4 from J; bases not matched to a gene: 2. The chain's CDR3 is CASSQGLAGEYNEQFF. For the CDR3, the DNA is TGCGCCAGCAGCCAAGGACTAGCGGGGGAGTACAATGAGCAGTTCTTC.

For this clone: The junction differs from germline at one of its ends, possibly a read error. The rearrangement links TRBV5-1 to TRBJ2-3; a possible D gene is TRBD2 (7 bases). Germline CDR1 and CDR2: SGHRS and YFSETQ. This CDR3 is 15 amino acids long. The CDR3 sequence is CTSSLGEGDTDTQYF. CDR3 DNA sequence: TGCACCAGCAGCTTGGGGGAGGGGGACACAGATACGCAGTATTTT. Using reference TRBV5-1 and TRBJ2-3 for the parts outside the CDR3, the full variable domain is KAGVTQTPRYLIKTRGQQVTLSCSPISGHRSVSWYQQTPGQGLQFLFEYFSETQRNKGNFPGRFSGRQFSNSRSEMNVSTLELGDSALYLCTSSLGEGDTDTQYFGPGTRLTVL.

This clone was counted a single time. The chain is built from TRBV7-2 and TRBJ2-5, with 8 bases fitting TRBD2. J lost 4 bases, V lost 4 bases, and 11 bases had no gene match. CDR3 length equals 16 residues. Germline CDR1 is SGHTA and CDR2 is FQGNSA. The chain's CDR3 is CASSSFPLAAGETQYF. CDR3 in DNA: TGTGCCAGCAGCTCCTTTCCACTAGCGGCGGGAGAGACCCAGTACTTC. Combining the CDR3 with reference TRBV7-2 and TRBJ2-5 gives the whole variable domain GAGVSQSPSNKVTEKGKDVELRCDPISGHTALYWYRQSLGQGLEFLIYFQGNSAPDKSGLPSDRFSAERTGGSVSTLTIQRTQQEDSAVYLCASSSFPLAAGETQYFGPGTRLLVL.

This chain links TRBV2 with TRBJ2-3; unclear D gene. Trimming cost V 2 bases and J 3 bases, with 6 bases left between them. The CDR3 contains 13 residues. Germline V gives CDR1 SNHLY, CDR2 FYNNEI. The CDR3, as DNA: TGTGCCAGCAGTGAACGGTTTACAGATACGCAGTATTTT. Translating gives CASSERFTDTQYF. Variable domain in full (rest from reference TRBV2 and TRBJ2-3): EPEVTQTPSHQVTQMGQEVILRCVPISNHLYFYWYRQILGQKVEFLVSFYNNEISEKSEIFDDQFSVERPDGSNFTLKIRSTKLEDSAMYFCASSERFTDTQYFGPGTRLTVL.

The chain uses TRBV9 and TRBJ2-3; D call uncertain. The CDR3 has 12 residues. In germline, CDR1 is SGDLS, CDR2 YYNGEE. V was trimmed by 2 bases and J by 0 bases, leaving 1 base between them. DNA of the CDR3: TGTGCCAGCAGCGTTAGCACAGATACGCAGTATTTT. Translation: CASSVSTDTQYF. Combining the CDR3 with reference TRBV9 and TRBJ2-3 gives the whole variable domain DSGVTQTPKHLITATGQRVTLRCSPRSGDLSVYWYQQSLDQGLQFLIQYYNGEERAKGNILERFSAQQFPDLHSELNLSSLELGDSALYFCASSVSTDTQYFGPGTRLTVL.

Only a few counts were recorded for this clone. This chain links TRBV2 with TRBJ2-7, with a tentative D call TRBD1 (5 bases). The CDR3 has 11 amino acids. Germline CDR1 and CDR2: SNHLY and FYNNEI. The V end was cut by 8 bases, the J end by 5 bases, with 10 bases between. CDR3 DNA: TGTGCCAGCGTTCAGGGCAACGAGCAGTACTTC. Translated: CASVQGNEQYF.

The chain employs TRBV9 and TRBJ1-2; no definite D call. The CDR3 covers 17 residues. Germline CDR1 reads SGDLS; CDR2 reads YYNGEE. The germline V and J ends were trimmed by 4 bases and 1 base, with 20 bases remaining between them. The DNA of the CDR3 is TGTGCCAGCAGCCACACTTTGGGGAGAGAGGTTAACTATGGCTACACCTTC. Translation: CASSHTLGREVNYGYTF.

Here the CDR3 DNA reads TGTGCCAGCAGCTTATACGGACAGATTGGAAACACCATATATTTT. Its protein is CASSLYGQIGNTIYF. The chain links TRBV7-2 to TRBJ1-3; the D gene is possibly TRBD1 (6 bases). This CDR3 is built from 15 residues. Germline V gene sequence: CDR1 SGHTA, CDR2 FQGNSA. Between the trimmed V and J ends, which lost 2 bases and 3 bases, there was a span of 11 bases.

The sample holds one count of this clone. V and J are TRBV19 and TRBJ1-5; 9 positions match TRBD1. V lost 6 bases, J lost 7 bases, and 7 bases stayed unmatched. This CDR3 has 14 residues. The germline gives CDR1 LNHDA, CDR2 SQIVND (reference sequence). CDR3 loop: CASRKQGARQPQHF. The CDR3 bases are TGTGCCAGTAGAAAACAGGGGGCGCGGCAGCCCCAGCATTTT.